This entry concerns a single T cell receptor beta chain. V lost 2 bases, J lost 0 bases, and 19 bases lay in between. Germline assignment: CDR1 SGHDN and CDR2 FVKESK. The CDR3 runs to 18 residues. These data belong to a study of cytomegalovirus exposure and HLA in healthy donors. The PCR made use of 60 Vbeta and 13 Jbeta primers. Only in-frame clones appear in the TCRdb table, and some are missing; sequencing was by immunoSEQ multiplex PCR. Its clone listing holds fewer than 45,000 clones. The rearrangement uses TRBV14 and TRBJ1-2, with a tentative D call TRBD1 (6 bases). This TCR was recovered from a woman under 40 in good health and CMV-seronegative. Material: PBMCs. CDR3 DNA sequence: TGTGCCAGCAGCCAATCCTCCGCAGGGGCCATGACTAACTATGGCTACACCTTC. This gives the protein CASSQSSAGAMTNYGYTF.